The 24 T cell receptor beta chains below come from one sample, sequenced in a study of control samples from healthy donors and cancer patients. Measured with immunoSEQ multiplex PCR; TCRdb has only the in-frame clones, and not every one. The repertoire includes over 200,000 clones, about 80% of them detected once, and less than 15% sits in the top ten. The sample comprised PBMCs. All receptors come from a woman between 55 and 75 years old with lung cancer.

The V gene is TRBV5-1, the J gene TRBJ2-3, with TRBD1 identical over 7 bases. Losses at the gene ends were 5 bases for V and 5 bases for J; bases not matched to a gene: 8. The CDR3 length is 14 residues. Germline V CDR1 and CDR2: SGHRS, YFSETQ. Here the CDR3 reads CASRTGVSQDTQYF. The CDR3 DNA reads as TGCGCCAGCAGAACAGGGGTCAGTCAAGATACGCAGTATTTT.

The chain couples TRBV14 to TRBJ1-1; D might be TRBD1 (5 bases). Trimming pared 5 bases from V and 1 base from J, leaving 11 bases between. CDR1 is SGHDN, CDR2 FVKESK, per germline. The CDR3 totals 14 residues. CDR3 nucleotides: TGTGCCAGCAGCTCGCTGGGGGGGAACACTGAAGCTTTCTTT. Amino acids: CASSSLGGNTEAFF.

The chain has TRBV14 and TRBJ2-2; 7 bases agree with TRBD2. The germline V gene has CDR1 SGHDN and CDR2 FVKESK. The trim removed 4 bases at V and 2 bases at J, leaving 1 base unmatched. CDR3 length: 14 amino acids. CDR3 sequence reads: CASSPGGNTGELFF. DNA of the CDR3: TGTGCCAGCAGCCCGGGGGGTAACACCGGGGAGCTGTTTTTT.

The gene calls are TRBV5-4 and TRBJ2-5; 13 positions match TRBD2. CDR1 is SGHNT, CDR2 YYREEE, per germline (reference sequence). CDR3 length equals 15 residues. V shed 4 bases and J 5 bases; nucleotides not matched to a gene: 5. The CDR3 sequence is CASSRTSGSEETQYF. The CDR3 nucleotides are TGTGCCAGCAGCCGGACTAGCGGGAGTGAGGAGACCCAGTACTTC.

This chain connects TRBV3-1 (or the pseudogene TRBV3-2) to TRBJ2-7, with 10 bases aligning to TRBD1. Germline CDR1 LGHDT, CDR2 YNNKEL (reference sequence). Trimming cost V 1 base and J 4 bases; bases outside gene matches: 13. This CDR3 contains 18 residues. CDR3 DNA: TGTGCCAGCAGCCAAGCGATGATGTCGGGGACAGGGGCGTACGAGCAGTACTTC. Protein sequence: CASSQAMMSGTGAYEQYF.

The chain combines TRBV3-1 (or the pseudogene TRBV3-2) with TRBJ1-6; 9 bases agree with TRBD1. With 8 bases clipped from V and 7 bases from J, the junction kept 6 bases outside the gene matches. This CDR3 comprises 14 residues. Germline V gene data show CDR1 as LGHDT and CDR2 as YNNKEL (reference sequence). CDR3 in amino acids: CASGQDRGNSPLHF. CDR3 in DNA: TGTGCCAGCGGTCAGGACAGGGGAAATTCACCCCTCCACTTT.

The gene calls are TRBV10-1 and TRBJ1-3; D gene ambiguous. The V gene lost 10 bases and the J gene lost 0 bases, with 10 bases spanning the gap. Germline V gene lookup returns CDR1 WNHNN and CDR2 SYGVQD (reference sequence). The CDR3 length is 13 residues. CDR3 protein: CATRSGSGNTIYF. The CDR3 DNA reads as TGCGCCACTCGGTCCGGCTCTGGAAACACCATATATTTT.

The J gene is TRBJ2-2, the V gene TRBV20-1; D is perhaps TRBD1 or TRBD2 (5 bases each). This CDR3 has 16 amino acids. Germline values: CDR1 DFQATT, CDR2 SNEGSKA (reference sequence). The V end lost 3 bases, the J end lost 10 bases, and 24 bases lay between the germline ends. The CDR3 here is CSASLTASNTGEELFF. The CDR3, as DNA: TGCAGTGCTAGTCTGACAGCTTCTAACACCGGGGAGGAGCTGTTTTTT.

V is TRBV7-3 and J is TRBJ1-1; D perhaps matches TRBD1 (5 bases). V dropped 6 bases and J dropped 1 base, with 9 bases sitting between them. The CDR3 is 13 residues long. Germline V gene data show CDR1 as SGHTA and CDR2 as FQGTGA. CDR3 sequence reads: CASSNDRNTEAFF. The CDR3 coding sequence is TGTGCCAGCAGTAACGACAGGAACACTGAAGCTTTCTTT.

The rearrangement uses TRBV10-1 and TRBJ1-1; D gene unclear. The ends were cut back, 6 bases at V and 2 bases at J, with 13 bases in the middle. The CDR3 is 14 amino acids. Germline CDR1 reads WNHNN; CDR2 reads SYGVQD (reference sequence). The CDR3 here is CASSQTATNTEAFF. The CDR3, as DNA: TGCGCCAGCAGCCAGACCGCAACAAACACTGAAGCTTTCTTT.

J is TRBJ2-1 and V is TRBV5-1, with D tentatively TRBD2 (6 bases). Trimming shortened V by 0 bases and J by 11 bases, and 15 bases separated the two germline ends. Germline CDR1 reads SGHRS; CDR2 reads YFSETQ. CDR3 length: 14 residues. CDR3 nucleotides: TGCGCCAGCAGCTTGGATCCTTTAGCGGAAAAGCAGTTCTTC. This gives the protein CASSLDPLAEKQFF.

J is TRBJ2-5 and V is TRBV2; D possibly corresponds to TRBD2 (6 bases). The CDR3 is 14 residues long. The V gene lost 7 bases and the J gene lost 4 bases, with 16 bases spanning the gap. Germline CDR1 reads SNHLY; CDR2 reads FYNNEI. CDR3 protein: CASNFQGDLETQYF. The DNA of the CDR3 is TGTGCCAGCAACTTTCAAGGGGACTTAGAGACCCAGTACTTC.

The chain recombines TRBV4-2 with TRBJ1-4; TRBD1 might be the D (5 bases). Per the germline V gene, CDR1 is LGHNA and CDR2 is YNFKEQ. This CDR3 is 17 amino acids long. The V and J ends lost 4 bases and 1 base respectively, with 16 bases between them. The CDR3: CASSLLRGQGTNEKLFF. As DNA, the CDR3 is TGTGCCAGCAGCCTCCTACGAGGTCAGGGAACTAATGAAAAACTGTTTTTT.

The chain uses TRBV9 and TRBJ2-5, with a tentative D call TRBD2 (6 bases). Germline V gives CDR1 SGDLS, CDR2 YYNGEE. The CDR3 loop spans 14 amino acids. V lost 2 bases and J lost 2, with 10 bases in between. Here the CDR3 reads CASSVGLTQETQYF. CDR3 coding DNA: TGTGCCAGCAGCGTGGGACTTACGCAAGAGACCCAGTACTTC.

The chain employs TRBV7-3 and TRBJ1-1; TRBD1 matches 7 bases. J lost 3 bases, V lost 4 bases, and 14 bases had no gene match. The germline gives CDR1 SGHTA, CDR2 FQGTGA. The CDR3 length is 17 residues. The DNA for the CDR3 is TGTGCCAGCAGCTCCAGGGGGGCTACAGGGAGGGACACTGAAGCTTTCTTT. Amino acids: CASSSRGATGRDTEAFF.

This chain uses TRBV5-1 with TRBJ2-7, with 10 bases matching TRBD1. The germline CDR1 and CDR2 sequences are SGHRS and YFSETQ. J was trimmed by 4 bases and V by 4 bases; bases with no gene match: 5. CDR3 length: 14 residues. The CDR3 DNA reads TGCGCCAGCAGCCCGGACAGGGGGAGGTACGAGCAGTACTTC. It yields the protein CASSPDRGRYEQYF.

This chain links TRBV4-1 with TRBJ1-6, with a tentative D call TRBD1 (6 bases). Germline-derived CDR1 and CDR2 are MGHRA and YSYEKL. Between the trimmed V and J ends, which lost 3 bases and 9 bases, there was a span of 18 bases. This CDR3 region has 16 residues. The CDR3 protein is CASSQGRGVMVSPLHF. The CDR3 DNA reads TGCGCCAGCAGCCAGGGCAGGGGTGTGATGGTTTCACCCCTCCACTTT.

The V call is TRBV6-5, the J call TRBJ1-2, with D possibly being TRBD1 (5 bases). The CDR3 totals 15 residues. V gave up 4 bases and J gave up 4 bases, with 16 bases separating them. Germline assignment: CDR1 MNHEY and CDR2 SVGAGI. CDR3 in amino acids: CASSSPGQGAYGYTF. The DNA of the CDR3 is TGTGCCAGCAGTTCCCCGGGGCAGGGCGCCTATGGCTACACCTTC.

The rearrangement links TRBV13 to TRBJ2-7; TRBD1 matches at 9 bases. Trimming took 6 bases from V and 2 from J; bases not matched to a gene: 11. From germline, CDR1 is PRHDT and CDR2 FYEKMQ (reference sequence). The CDR3 has 16 residues. The CDR3 reads CASSRFGTGSAYEQYF. CDR3 DNA: TGTGCCAGCAGTAGATTCGGGACAGGGAGTGCCTACGAGCAGTACTTC.

This clone was seen a single time. V and J are TRBV12-3 or TRBV12-4 and TRBJ2-4; the D call may be TRBD1 or TRBD2 (5 bases each). V was trimmed by 6 bases and J by 13 bases, leaving 16 bases between them. This CDR3 comprises 12 residues. The CDR3 region has the DNA TGTGCCAGCAGCCAGGGACGCCTGTCCCAGTACTTC. Protein product: CASSQGRLSQYF.

This clone was found a few times. The DNA is omitted, as the CDR3 cannot be located on it reliably, and the CDR3 follows TCRdb's listing. V gene TRBV12-1 combines with J gene TRBJ2-3; whether TRBD2, the table's D call, matches the DNA was not checked. TRBV12-1 is a recognized pseudogene. The CDR3 spans 19 amino acids, including both terminal residues. The CDR3 sequence: CASSFVASGSFFPQDTQYF.

This chain uses TRBV7-2 with TRBJ2-7; D is undetermined. The length of the CDR3 is 11 residues. Germline assignment: CDR1 SGHTA and CDR2 FQGNSA. Trimming removed 3 bases at V and 2 bases at J, with 2 bases between. The CDR3 coding sequence is TGTGCCAGCAGCTTTACCTACGAGCAGTACTTC. It codes for CASSFTYEQYF.

The count of this clone is one. The gene calls are TRBV19 and TRBJ2-6, with a tentative D call TRBD2 (6 bases). Germline CDR1 is LNHDA and CDR2 is SQIVND (reference sequence). The CDR3 is 17 amino acids. Trimming shortened V by 0 bases and J by 4 bases, and 13 bases separated the two germline ends. CDR3 region: CASSIDLRDSGANVLTF. The CDR3 DNA is TGTGCCAGTAGTATAGATCTGAGGGACTCGGGGGCCAACGTCCTGACTTTC.

This clone showed up just a few times. This chain links TRBV5-1 with TRBJ1-1, with D unclear. The germline V gene has CDR1 SGHRS and CDR2 YFSETQ. Deletions cut 4 bases from V and 0 bases from J, with 10 bases between. The CDR3 consists of 14 residues. This CDR3 reads CASSPAALNTEAFF. The CDR3 region has the DNA TGCGCCAGCAGCCCCGCCGCACTGAACACTGAAGCTTTCTTT.